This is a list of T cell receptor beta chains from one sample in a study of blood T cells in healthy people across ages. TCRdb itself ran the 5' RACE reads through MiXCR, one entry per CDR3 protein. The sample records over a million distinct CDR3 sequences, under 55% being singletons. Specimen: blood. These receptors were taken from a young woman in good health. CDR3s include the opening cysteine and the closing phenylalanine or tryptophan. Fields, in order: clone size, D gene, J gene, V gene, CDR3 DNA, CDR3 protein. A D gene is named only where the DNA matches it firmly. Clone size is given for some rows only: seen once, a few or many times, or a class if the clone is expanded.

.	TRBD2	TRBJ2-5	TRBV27	TGTGTTTCAGCGGGAGCGGGGGTTCCGACCCAGTACTTC	CVSAGAGVPTQYF
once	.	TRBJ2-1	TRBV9	TGTGCCAGCAGCGAGAGCCAGGTTCAAGAGACCCAGTTCTTC	CASSESQVQETQFF
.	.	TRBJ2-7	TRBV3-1	TGTGCCAGCAGCCAAGACGCCCTTAGAAGCACCTACGAGCAGTACTTC	CASSQDALRSTYEQYF
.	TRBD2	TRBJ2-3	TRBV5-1	TGCGCCAGCAGCTTGTTTCTAGCGGGAGAGGCAGATACGCAGTATTTT	CASSLFLAGEADTQYF
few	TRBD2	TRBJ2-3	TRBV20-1	TGCAGTGCACCTACTAGCGGGAGGGGTACAGATACGCAGTATTTT	CSAPTSGRGTDTQYF
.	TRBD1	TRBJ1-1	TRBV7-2	TGTGCCAGCAGTTCCCGGGACAGGGGGAGTACTGAAGCTTTCTTT	CASSSRDRGSTEAFF
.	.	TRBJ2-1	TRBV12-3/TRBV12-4	TGTGCCAGCAGTTTACAGGGAGCGAGTGAGCAGTTCTTC	CASSLQGASEQFF
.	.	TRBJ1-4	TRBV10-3	TGTGCCATCAGGGAGACATCAACTAATGAAAAACTGTTTTTT	CAIRETSTNEKLFF
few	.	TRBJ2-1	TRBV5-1	TGCGCCAGCAGCTTGGGGGGCGGGAATTCCTACAATGAGCAGTTCTTC	CASSLGGGNSYNEQFF
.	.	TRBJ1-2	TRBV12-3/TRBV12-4	TGTGCCAGCAGTTTATTTTTTGGGGTCCTAAACTATGGCTACACCTTC	CASSLFFGVLNYGYTF
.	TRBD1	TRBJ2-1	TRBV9	TGTGCCAGCAGCGCAGGCGGACAGGCCTGGTACAATGAGCAGTTCTTC	CASSAGGQAWYNEQFF
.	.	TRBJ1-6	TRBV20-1	TGCAGTGCCCCTGAAGGAGTCCTCTCCTATAATTCACCCCTCCACTTT	CSAPEGVLSYNSPLHF
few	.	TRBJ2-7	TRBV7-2	TGTGCCAGCAGCTTAGGGCCACACCCCTACGAGCAGTACTTC	CASSLGPHPYEQYF
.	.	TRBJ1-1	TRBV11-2	TGTGCCAGCAGCTTACTGGCGTGGAACACTGAAGCTTTCTTT	CASSLLAWNTEAFF
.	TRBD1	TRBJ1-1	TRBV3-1	TGTGCCAGCAGCCTTGGGACAGGGAAGAACACTGAAGCTTTCTTT	CASSLGTGKNTEAFF
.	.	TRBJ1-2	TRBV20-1	TGCAGTGCTAGACCACCTAAAGGCTATGGCTACACCTTC	CSARPPKGYGYTF
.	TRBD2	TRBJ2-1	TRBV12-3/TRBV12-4	TGTGCCAGCAGCCTAAGCAGACTAGCGGGCGAGAACAATGAGCAGTTCTTC	CASSLSRLAGENNEQFF
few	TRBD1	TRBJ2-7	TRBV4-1	TGCGCCAGCAGCCAGACAGGGGAATACGAGCAGTACTTC	CASSQTGEYEQYF
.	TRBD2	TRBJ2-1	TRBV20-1	TGCAGTGCTAGAGTAAGGCGGGGGGGCTACAATGAGCAGTTCTTC	CSARVRRGGYNEQFF
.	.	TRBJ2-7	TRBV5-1	TGCGCCAGCAGCCGACAGTCCTTTGAGGACGAGCAGTACTTC	CASSRQSFEDEQYF
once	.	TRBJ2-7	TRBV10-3	TGTGCCATCAGAAGGACTGCCGGCAATGAGCAGTACTTC	CAIRRTAGNEQYF
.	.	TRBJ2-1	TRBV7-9	TGTGCCAGCAGCAAAATTGGGTACAATGAGCAGTTCTTC	CASSKIGYNEQFF
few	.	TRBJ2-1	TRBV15	TGTGCCACCAGCAGAGATCTCAGGGAAAGTGAGCAGTTCTTC	CATSRDLRESEQFF
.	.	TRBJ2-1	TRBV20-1	TGCAGTGCTAGAGGGCTAGCGAATGAGCAGTTCTTC	CSARGLANEQFF
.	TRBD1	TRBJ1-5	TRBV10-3	TGTGCCACCCGAGGGACAGGGGATCAGCCCCAGCATTTT	CATRGTGDQPQHF
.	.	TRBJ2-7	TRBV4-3	TGCGCCAGCAGCCAAGTTCCTGTGGTTCTCTACGAGCAGTACTTC	CASSQVPVVLYEQYF
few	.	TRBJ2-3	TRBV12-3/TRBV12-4	TGTGCCAGCAGTTCCGGACTTGTTAGGGATACGCAGTATTTT	CASSSGLVRDTQYF
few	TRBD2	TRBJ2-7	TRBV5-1	TGCGCCAGCAGCGTCGTAGCGGGGCTATACAATGAGAAGTACTTC	CASSVVAGLYNEKYF